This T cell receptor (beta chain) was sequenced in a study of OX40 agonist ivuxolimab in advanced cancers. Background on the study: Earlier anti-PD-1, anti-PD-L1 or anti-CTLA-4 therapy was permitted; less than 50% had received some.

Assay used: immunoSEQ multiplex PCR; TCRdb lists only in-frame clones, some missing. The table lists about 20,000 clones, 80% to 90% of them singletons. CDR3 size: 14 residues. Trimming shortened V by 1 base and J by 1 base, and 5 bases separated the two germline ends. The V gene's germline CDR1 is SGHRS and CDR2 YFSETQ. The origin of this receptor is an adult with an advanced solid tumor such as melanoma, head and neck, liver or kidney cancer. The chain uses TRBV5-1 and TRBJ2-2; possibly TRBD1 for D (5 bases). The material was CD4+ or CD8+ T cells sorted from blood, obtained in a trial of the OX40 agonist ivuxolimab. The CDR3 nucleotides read TGCGCCAGCAGCTTGACAGGGAACACCGGGGAGCTGTTTTTT. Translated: CASSLTGNTGELFF.